The source of this T cell receptor (beta chain) is a study of PD-L1 blockade in urothelial cancer (dated by TCRdb to 2016 to 2017). For the wider study: All patients started therapy in about 2014 and received atezolizumab 1,200 mg intravenously every 3 weeks. About 90% of the 29 patients were males with bladder-origin urothelial cancer, and about 65% of the roughly 30 reported a prior smoking history. An ECOG performance status of 0 or 1 was recorded for the patients, and 0 to 3 prior chemotherapy regimens had been received by the patients. Blood samples were analyzed 3 weeks after the start of treatment (second dose) and 6 weeks after the start of treatment. Blood samples gave a median of roughly 150,000 T cells and under 85,000 unique TCRs, with a median clonality of about 0.078. Somatic, immune and clinical correlates of response to PD-L1 blockade with atezolizumab in urothelial cancer were the focus of an exploratory multi-omic analysis. Pretreatment tumor samples and matched peripheral blood, collected serially before and after atezolizumab treatment, underwent TCR sequencing. Durable clinical benefit meant progression-free survival longer than 6 months, and TCR features were also tested against progression-free and overall survival. In the same patients, whole exome sequencing and RNA sequencing of pretreatment tumors were performed in addition to TCR sequencing. Roughly nine patients achieved durable clinical benefit and approximately 20 did not. Over 28 patients had pretreatment blood TCR-seq, about 25 had at least one posttreatment blood collection, and about 25 had tumor TCR-seq.

The time point label of this sample denotes: pretreatment peripheral blood. A total of 25 to 35 patients with locally advanced or metastatic urothelial carcinoma, treated at Memorial Sloan Kettering on a trial protocol, made up the cohort. Peripheral blood mononuclear cells were collected pretreatment and during treatment, with between 1 and 8 total time points obtained per patient. The Qiagen DNeasy Blood extraction kit was used to purify genomic DNA from total PBMCs and tumor samples. PBMCs were collected pretreatment and during treatment, and were isolated and stored as previously described. From its cysteine to its phenylalanine, the CDR3 spans 17 amino acids. This entry keeps only the CDR3 DNA: 51 bases, framed from base 1. CDR1 and CDR2, per the germline V gene, are SGHRS and YFSETQ. Deletion took 4 bases off V and 0 bases off J, with a span of 14 bases between the germline ends. Overall results and qualifications from the work: A pretreatment peripheral blood TCR clonality below the median was linked to improved progression-free and overall survival. Because the sample size was small (n ≈ 30) and many exploratory analyses were performed, the results are intended to be hypothesis-generating. Greater expansion of tumor-associated TCR clones in peripheral blood 3 weeks after the start of treatment was observed in patients with durable benefit (n of about 24, p = 0.022).

Each PCR received spiked-in synthetic TCR analog templates so that absolute template abundance could be estimated from read counts. The immunoSEQ assay was used to amplify TCRbeta CDR3 regions from genomic DNA with bias-controlled V and J gene primers. Sequencing of rearranged TCRbeta segments was performed at approximately 20X coverage. In the authors' own workflow: Clustering was used to correct sequencing errors, and CDR3s were annotated against IMGT so that V, D and J genes could be assigned. Only productive TCRbeta rearrangements were used in downstream analyses, excluding out-of-frame or stop-codon sequences. To compute clonality, Shannon entropy was normalized by the log of the number of unique productive sequences and then subtracted from one. Clones differing between time points or between blood and tumor were identified using Fisher's exact test with Benjamini-Hochberg correction, with an adjusted p below 0.01 applied as the threshold. TCRdb re-hosts the immuneACCESS table, in-frame sequences only. Its copies lack some clones; in the studies checked, an unresolved V gene accounts for under half of them, and the cause for the rest is not known. V and J calls and clone size are given by that table; D and trimming were obtained from the DNA. The sample table records about 63,000 clones; 65% to 90% of these occur just once. The leading ten clones occupy 3% to 4% of the sample.

As concerns this clone: Its antigen is not yet known. It has no much larger one-base neighbor in the sample; base qualities were not kept.

This clonotype originated in a man aged 70-80 years with urothelial cancer. The chain is encoded by TRBV5-1 joined to TRBJ2-6, and TRBD1 may be the D gene, going by 6 matching bases. The material was PBMCs, obtained around atezolizumab (anti-PD-L1) treatment. CDR3 reads: CASSRGGQRSGANVLTF. The nucleotides are TGCGCCAGCAGCAGAGGCGGACAGCGCTCTGGGGCCAACGTCCTGACTTTC.